This T cell receptor beta chain was sequenced during a study of cytotoxic CD8 clonotypes in ibrutinib-treated CLL. Study-level findings and limits: Public clonotypes (which were uncommon) either contracted or remained stable on treatment.

Clones were read by immunoSEQ multiplex PCR, and TCRdb kept only the in-frame ones, dropping some. The repertoire holds 55,000 to 80,000 clones, with around three fifths as singletons. The CDR3 covers 13 residues. Trimming took off 4 bases at V and 1 base at J, with 6 bases between the two ends. This clone showed up just a few times. Its antigen remains unknown. The TCR comes from a human donor with chronic lymphocytic leukemia. This rearrangement joins TRBV23-1 to TRBJ2-3; possibly TRBD2 for D (5 bases). TRBV23-1 is identified as an open reading frame with a role that is uncertain. The specimen was PBMCs, collected after 12 months of ibrutinib treatment. The CDR3 nucleotides are TGCGCCAGCAGTCTGAGGGGCACAGATACGCAGTATTTT. Translation gives CASSLRGTDTQYF.